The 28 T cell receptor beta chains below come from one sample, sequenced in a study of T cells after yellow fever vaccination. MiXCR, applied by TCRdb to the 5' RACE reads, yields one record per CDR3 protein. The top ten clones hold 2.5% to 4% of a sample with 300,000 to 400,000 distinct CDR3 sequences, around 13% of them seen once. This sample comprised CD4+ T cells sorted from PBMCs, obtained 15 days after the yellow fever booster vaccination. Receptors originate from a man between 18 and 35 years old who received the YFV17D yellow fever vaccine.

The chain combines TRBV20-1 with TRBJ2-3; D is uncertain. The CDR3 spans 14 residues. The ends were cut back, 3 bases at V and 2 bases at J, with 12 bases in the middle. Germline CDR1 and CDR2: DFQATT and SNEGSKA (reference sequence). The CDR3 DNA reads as TGCAGTGCTAGTGATGCGCGGTCCACAGATACGCAGTATTTT. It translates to CSASDARSTDTQYF.

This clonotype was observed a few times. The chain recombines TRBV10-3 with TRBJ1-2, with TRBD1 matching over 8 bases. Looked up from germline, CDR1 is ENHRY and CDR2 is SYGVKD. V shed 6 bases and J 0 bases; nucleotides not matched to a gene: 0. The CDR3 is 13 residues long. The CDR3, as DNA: TGTGCCATCAGGGACAGGGCTAACTATGGCTACACCTTC. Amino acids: CAIRDRANYGYTF.

The chain's CDR3 is CASRLNPERDYGYTF. CDR3 DNA sequence: TGTGCCAGCAGACTTAACCCGGAGAGGGACTATGGCTACACCTTC. This chain joins TRBV6-6 and TRBJ1-2; D gene unclear. V was clipped by 6 bases and J by 3 bases, with 17 bases between them. There are 15 residues in the CDR3. The germline V gene has CDR1 MNHNY and CDR2 SVGAGI (reference sequence).

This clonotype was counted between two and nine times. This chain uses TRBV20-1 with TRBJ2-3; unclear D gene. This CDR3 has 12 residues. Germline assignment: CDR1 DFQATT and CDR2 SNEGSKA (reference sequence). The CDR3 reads CSSDGPGDTQYF. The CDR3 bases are TGCAGCTCTGACGGGCCGGGAGATACGCAGTATTTT.

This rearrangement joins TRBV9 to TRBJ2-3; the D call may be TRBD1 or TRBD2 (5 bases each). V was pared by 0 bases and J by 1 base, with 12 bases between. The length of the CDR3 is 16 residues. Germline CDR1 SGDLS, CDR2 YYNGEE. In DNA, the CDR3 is TGTGCCAGCAGCGTAGACCCGGGGCGGGGCACAGATACGCAGTATTTT. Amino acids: CASSVDPGRGTDTQYF.

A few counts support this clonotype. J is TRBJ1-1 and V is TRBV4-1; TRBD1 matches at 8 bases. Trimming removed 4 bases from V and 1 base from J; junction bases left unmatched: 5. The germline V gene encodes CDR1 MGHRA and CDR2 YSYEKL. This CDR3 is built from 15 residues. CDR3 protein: CASSLRDRRNTEAFF. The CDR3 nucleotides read TGCGCCAGCAGCCTCCGGGACAGGAGGAACACTGAAGCTTTCTTT.

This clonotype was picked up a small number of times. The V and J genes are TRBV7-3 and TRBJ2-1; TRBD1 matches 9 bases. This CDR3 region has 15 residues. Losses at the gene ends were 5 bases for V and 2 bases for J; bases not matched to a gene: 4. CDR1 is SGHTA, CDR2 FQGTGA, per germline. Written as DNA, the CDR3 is TGTGCCAGCAGCCAACAGGGGGCTCCCTACAATGAGCAGTTCTTC. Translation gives CASSQQGAPYNEQFF. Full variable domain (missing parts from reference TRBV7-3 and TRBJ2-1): GAGVSQTPSNKVTEKGKYVELRCDPISGHTALYWYRQSLGQGPEFLIYFQGTGAADDSGLPNDRFFAVRPEGSVSTLKIQRTERGDSAVYLCASSQQGAPYNEQFFGPGTRLTVL.

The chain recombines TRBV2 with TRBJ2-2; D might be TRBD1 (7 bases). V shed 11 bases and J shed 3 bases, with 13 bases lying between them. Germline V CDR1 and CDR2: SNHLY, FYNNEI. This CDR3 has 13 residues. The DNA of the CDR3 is TGTGCCGGGGGGACAGAATACACCGGGGAGCTGTTTTTT. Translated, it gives CAGGTEYTGELFF.

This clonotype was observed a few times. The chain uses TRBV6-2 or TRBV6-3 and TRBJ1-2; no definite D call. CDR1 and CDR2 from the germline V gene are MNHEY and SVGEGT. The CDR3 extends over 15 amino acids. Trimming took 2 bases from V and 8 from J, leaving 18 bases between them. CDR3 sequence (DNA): TGTGCCAGCAGTTACCTTGCAAGCCCAAGGTGGGGCTACACCTTC. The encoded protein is CASSYLASPRWGYTF.

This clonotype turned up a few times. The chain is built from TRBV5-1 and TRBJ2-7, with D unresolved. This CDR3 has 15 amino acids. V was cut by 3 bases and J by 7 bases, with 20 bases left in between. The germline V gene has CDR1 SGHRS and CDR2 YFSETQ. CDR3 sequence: CASSSDPGSRWEQYF. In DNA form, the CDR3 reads TGCGCCAGCAGCTCCGACCCCGGTTCTAGATGGGAGCAGTACTTC.

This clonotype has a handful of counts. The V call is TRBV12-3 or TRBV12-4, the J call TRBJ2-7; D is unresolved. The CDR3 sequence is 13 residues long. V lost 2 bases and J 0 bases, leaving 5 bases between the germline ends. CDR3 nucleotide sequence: TGTGCCAGCAGTTTAAGGGTCTCCTACGAGCAGTACGTC. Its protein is CASSLRVSYEQYV.

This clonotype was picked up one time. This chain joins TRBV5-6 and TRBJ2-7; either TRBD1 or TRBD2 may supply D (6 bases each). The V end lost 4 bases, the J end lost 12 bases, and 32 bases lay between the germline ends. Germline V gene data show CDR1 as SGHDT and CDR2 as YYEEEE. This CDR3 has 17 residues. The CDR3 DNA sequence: TGTGCCAGCAGCCAGCGCCGGGGGCGCGGAACGGAACGGAATTGGTACGTC. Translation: CASSQRRGRGTERNWYV.

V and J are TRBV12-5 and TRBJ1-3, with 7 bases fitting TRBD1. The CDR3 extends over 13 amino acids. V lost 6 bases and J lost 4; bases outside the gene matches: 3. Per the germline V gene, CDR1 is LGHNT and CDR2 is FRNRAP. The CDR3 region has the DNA TGTGCTAGTGGCGGGGACAGAGGAAACACCATATATTTT. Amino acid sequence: CASGGDRGNTIYF.

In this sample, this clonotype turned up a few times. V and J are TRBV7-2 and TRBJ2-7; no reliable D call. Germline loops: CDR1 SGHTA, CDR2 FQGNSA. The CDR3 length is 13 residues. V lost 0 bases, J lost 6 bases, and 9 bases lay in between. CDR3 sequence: CASSLATQSEQYF. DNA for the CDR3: TGTGCCAGCAGCTTAGCGACTCAATCCGAGCAGTACTTC.

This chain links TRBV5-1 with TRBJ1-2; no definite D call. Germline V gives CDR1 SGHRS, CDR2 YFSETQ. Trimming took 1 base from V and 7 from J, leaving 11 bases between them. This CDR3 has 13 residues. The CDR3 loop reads CASSLTAPGGYTF. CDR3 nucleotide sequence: TGCGCCAGCAGCTTGACAGCGCCGGGTGGCTACACCTTC.

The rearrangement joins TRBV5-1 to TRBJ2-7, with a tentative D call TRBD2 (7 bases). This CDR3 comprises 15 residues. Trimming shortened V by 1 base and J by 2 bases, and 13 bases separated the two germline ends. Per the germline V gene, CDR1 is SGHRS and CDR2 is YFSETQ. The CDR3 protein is CASSLFGGDTYEQYV. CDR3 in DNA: TGCGCCAGCAGCTTGTTTGGGGGGGACACCTACGAGCAGTACGTC.

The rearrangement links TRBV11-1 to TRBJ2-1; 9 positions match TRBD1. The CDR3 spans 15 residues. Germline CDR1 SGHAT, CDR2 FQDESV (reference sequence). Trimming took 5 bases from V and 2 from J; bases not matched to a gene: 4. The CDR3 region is CASSTGQGAYNEQFF. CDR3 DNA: TGTGCCAGCAGCACGGGACAGGGCGCCTACAATGAGCAGTTCTTC.

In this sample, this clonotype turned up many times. The CDR3 protein is CAIKKDGQHNQPQHF. For the CDR3, the DNA is TGTGCCATCAAAAAGGACGGACAACATAATCAGCCCCAGCATTTT. The chain carries TRBV10-3 and TRBJ1-5; possibly TRBD1 for D (5 bases). Germline-derived CDR1 and CDR2 are ENHRY and SYGVKD. V was pared by 7 bases and J by 4 bases, with 17 bases between. The CDR3 is made up of 15 amino acids.

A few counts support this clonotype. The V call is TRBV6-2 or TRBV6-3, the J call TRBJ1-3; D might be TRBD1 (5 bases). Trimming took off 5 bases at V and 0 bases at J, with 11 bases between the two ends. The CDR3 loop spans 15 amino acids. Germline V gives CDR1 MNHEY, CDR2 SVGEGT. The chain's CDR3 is CASSARTRSGNTIYF. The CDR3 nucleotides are TGTGCCAGCAGTGCGAGGACACGCTCTGGAAACACCATATATTTT.

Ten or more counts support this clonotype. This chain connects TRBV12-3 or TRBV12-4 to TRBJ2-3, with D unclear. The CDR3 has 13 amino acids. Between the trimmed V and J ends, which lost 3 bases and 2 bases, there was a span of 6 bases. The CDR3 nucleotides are TGTGCCAGCAGTTTTGAGGCCACAGATACGCAGTATTTT. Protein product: CASSFEATDTQYF.

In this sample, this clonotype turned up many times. The chain's CDR3 is CASSYGGTYEQYV. DNA of the CDR3: TGTGCCAGCAGTTACGGAGGGACCTACGAGCAGTACGTC. The chain uses TRBV6-2 or TRBV6-3 and TRBJ2-7; the D gene is possibly TRBD2 (6 bases). Trimming pared 2 bases from V and 2 bases from J, leaving 7 bases between. CDR3 length: 13 residues. CDR1 is MNHEY, CDR2 SVGEGT, per germline.

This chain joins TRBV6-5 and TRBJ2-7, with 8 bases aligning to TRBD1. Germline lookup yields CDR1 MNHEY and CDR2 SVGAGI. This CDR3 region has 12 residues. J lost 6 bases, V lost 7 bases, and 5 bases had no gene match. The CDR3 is CASTSTGGEQYF. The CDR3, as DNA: TGTGCCAGCACCTCCACAGGGGGCGAGCAGTACTTC.

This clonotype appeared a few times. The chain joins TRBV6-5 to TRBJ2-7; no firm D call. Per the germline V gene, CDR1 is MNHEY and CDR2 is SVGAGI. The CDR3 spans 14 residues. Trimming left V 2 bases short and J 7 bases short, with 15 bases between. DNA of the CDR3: TGTGCCAGCAGTTACGATCAGAACCACCGGGAGCAGTACGTC. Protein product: CASSYDQNHREQYV.

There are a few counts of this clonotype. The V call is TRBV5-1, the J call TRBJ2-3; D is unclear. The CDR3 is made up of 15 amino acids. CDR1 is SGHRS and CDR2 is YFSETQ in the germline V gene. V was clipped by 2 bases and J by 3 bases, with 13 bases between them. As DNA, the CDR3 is TGCGCCAGCAGCTTCTTAGAGGCATGGACAGATACGCAGTATTTT. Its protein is CASSFLEAWTDTQYF.

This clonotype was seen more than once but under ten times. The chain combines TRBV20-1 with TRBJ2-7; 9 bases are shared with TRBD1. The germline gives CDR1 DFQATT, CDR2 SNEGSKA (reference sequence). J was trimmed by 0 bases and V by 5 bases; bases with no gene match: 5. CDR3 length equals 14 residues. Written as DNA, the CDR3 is TGCAGTGCTCGGGGGACAGGGATCTCCTACGAGCAGTACTTC. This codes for CSARGTGISYEQYF.

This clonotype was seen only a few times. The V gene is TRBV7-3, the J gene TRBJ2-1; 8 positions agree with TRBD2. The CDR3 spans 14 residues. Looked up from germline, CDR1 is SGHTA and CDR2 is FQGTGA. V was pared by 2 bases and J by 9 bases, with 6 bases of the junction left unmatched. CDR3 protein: CASSLGGTSREQFF. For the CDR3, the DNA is TGTGCCAGCAGCTTAGGCGGGACTAGTCGTGAGCAGTTCTTC.

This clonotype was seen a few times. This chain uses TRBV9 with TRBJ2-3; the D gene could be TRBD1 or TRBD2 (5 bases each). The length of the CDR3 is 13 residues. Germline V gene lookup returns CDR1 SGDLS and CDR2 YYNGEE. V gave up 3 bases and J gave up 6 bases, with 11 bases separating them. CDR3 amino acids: CASSGRDRDTQYF. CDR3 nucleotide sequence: TGTGCCAGCAGCGGAAGGGACCGGGATACGCAGTATTTT.

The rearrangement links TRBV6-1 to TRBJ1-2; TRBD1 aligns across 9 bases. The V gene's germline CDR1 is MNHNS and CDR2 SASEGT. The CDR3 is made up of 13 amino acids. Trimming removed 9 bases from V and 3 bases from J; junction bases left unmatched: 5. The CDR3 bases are TGTGCCAGTACCGGGACAGGGTACTATGGCTACACCTTC. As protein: CASTGTGYYGYTF.